The T cell receptor (beta chain) described here comes from a study of beta chain features in type 1 diabetes. Findings of the study overall: Patients showed naive, central memory and Treg TCRB repertoires that appeared more similar than those of healthy donors. The VDJ junctions of type 1 diabetes patients carried fewer insertions and more deletions. Type 1 diabetes patients showed a moderate but significant shortening of TCRB CDR3s in all four CD4+ subsets.

As concerns this clone: The antigen remains undetermined.

The CDR3 has 15 amino acids. Between the trimmed V and J ends, which lost 7 bases and 8 bases, there was a span of 18 bases. Germline lookup yields CDR1 SGHTA and CDR2 FQGNSA. Sequencing targeted expressed TCRB transcripts, as all isolated RNA had been reverse transcribed. Produced via immunoSEQ multiplex PCR; TCRdb's table is partial and in-frame only. The sample consists of about 180,000 clones, less than 9.5% of them appearing once. V gene TRBV7-2 combines with J gene TRBJ1-6; the D gene is possibly TRBD1 (5 bases). Material: central memory CD4+ T cells from blood. This TCR was recovered from a woman aged 40 to 50 with type 1 diabetes. CDR3 amino acids: CASTSVRPGDSPLHF. In nucleotides, the CDR3 is TGTGCCAGCACCTCGGTGCGCCCGGGGGATTCACCCCTCCACTTT.